Reported below is one TCR beta chain. This sample was included in a study of technical replicates of blood from a handful of donors. Profiled with immunoSEQ multiplex PCR; TCRdb holds only in-frame clones, not every one. The table shows around 80,000 clones, with roughly 93% occurring only once. This TCR came from a human donor in good health. The sample taken for sequencing was T cells isolated from PBMCs.

The CDR3 DNA reads as TGTGCCAGCACCCAATTCCCGGGACAGGGGTCAGAGACCCAGTACTTC. It specifies CASTQFPGQGSETQYF. The chain combines TRBV5-5 with TRBJ2-5; TRBD1 aligns across 10 bases. Germline values: CDR1 SGHKS, CDR2 YYEKEE (reference sequence). V dropped 6 bases and J dropped 4; count of bases not matched to a gene: 12. The CDR3 totals 16 residues.